Shown below are 8 T cell receptor beta chains from a single sample sequenced in a study of T cell responses to AZD1222 COVID-19 vaccine. Sequenced by immunoSEQ multiplex PCR; TCRdb stores in-frame clones only, minus some. This sample has approximately 150,000 clones, with approximately 90% found just once. This sample comprised peripheral blood, obtained 28 days after the second AZD1222 dose. Receptors were obtained from an adult who received the AZD1222 COVID-19 vaccine.

The chain couples TRBV15 to TRBJ2-1; no firm D call. The V gene's germline CDR1 is LNHNV and CDR2 YYDKDF (reference sequence). The CDR3 loop spans 13 amino acids. V gave up 0 bases and J gave up 10 bases, with 10 bases separating them. In DNA, the CDR3 is TGTGCCACCAGCAGAGATAGGCTCGGCGAGCAGTTCTTC. It specifies CATSRDRLGEQFF.

This clone was picked up one time. The CDR3 region is CASTERTVPTGDGYTF. The CDR3 coding sequence is TGCGCCAGCACAGAAAGGACGGTACCAACGGGCGATGGCTACACCTTC. The chain couples TRBV4-3 to TRBJ1-2; D not resolved. The V end lost 7 bases, the J end lost 6 bases, and 24 bases lay between the germline ends. There are 16 residues in the CDR3. The V gene's germline CDR1 is LGHNA and CDR2 YSLEER.

This sequence joins TRBV6-6 and TRBJ2-7; TRBD1 matches at 9 bases. The CDR3 covers 16 residues. After removal of 2 bases from V and 1 base from J, the junction contained 6 bases not matched to a gene. Germline values: CDR1 MNHNY, CDR2 SVGAGI (reference sequence). In DNA form, the CDR3 reads TGTGCCAGCAGTTACCTTCGGACAGGGGATTCCTACGAGCAGTACTTC. Amino acids: CASSYLRTGDSYEQYF.

This chain uses TRBV7-2 with TRBJ2-3; 8 bases match TRBD2. The CDR3 sequence is 14 residues long. Germline assignment: CDR1 SGHTA and CDR2 FQGNSA. With 3 bases clipped from V and 1 base from J, the junction kept 0 bases outside the gene matches. The DNA of the CDR3 is TGTGCCAGCAGCTTGACTAGCGGCACAGATACGCAGTATTTT. It yields the protein CASSLTSGTDTQYF.

This chain joins TRBV14 and TRBJ2-3, with 7 bases lining up with TRBD1. The CDR3 loop spans 13 amino acids. The germline CDR1 and CDR2 sequences are SGHDN and FVKESK. The V segment lost 9 bases and the J segment 3 bases; nucleotides outside the gene matches: 6. CDR3 sequence: CASSGQITDTQYF. The CDR3 region has the DNA TGTGCCAGTTCGGGACAGATAACAGATACGCAGTATTTT.

The rearrangement joins TRBV5-6 to TRBJ2-5; TRBD1 might be the D (5 bases). Germline V gene data show CDR1 as SGHDT and CDR2 as YYEEEE. Trimming removed 4 bases at V and 3 bases at J, with 16 bases between. The CDR3 runs 15 residues. The CDR3 reads CASSPRMGLEETQYF. CDR3 DNA sequence: TGTGCCAGCAGCCCTAGAATGGGGCTAGAAGAGACCCAGTACTTC.

This clone was recorded only once. The V call is TRBV10-1, the J call TRBJ2-3; 12 bases align to TRBD2. CDR3 length equals 15 residues. Germline V gene sequence: CDR1 WNHNN, CDR2 SYGVQD (reference sequence). J gave up 4 bases and V 5 bases, and 4 bases lay outside the gene matches. CDR3 in DNA: TGCGCCAGCAGTTTGGCTAGCGGGGGGGCAGATACGCAGTATTTT. This encodes CASSLASGGADTQYF.

This clone occurred once. The chain joins TRBV5-6 to TRBJ1-5; no clear D gene. V gave up 4 bases and J gave up 0 bases, with 5 bases separating them. In germline, CDR1 is SGHDT, CDR2 YYEEEE. The CDR3 contains 13 residues. The CDR3, as DNA: TGTGCCAGCAGCACCAATAGCAATCAGCCCCAGCATTTT. This codes for CASSTNSNQPQHF.